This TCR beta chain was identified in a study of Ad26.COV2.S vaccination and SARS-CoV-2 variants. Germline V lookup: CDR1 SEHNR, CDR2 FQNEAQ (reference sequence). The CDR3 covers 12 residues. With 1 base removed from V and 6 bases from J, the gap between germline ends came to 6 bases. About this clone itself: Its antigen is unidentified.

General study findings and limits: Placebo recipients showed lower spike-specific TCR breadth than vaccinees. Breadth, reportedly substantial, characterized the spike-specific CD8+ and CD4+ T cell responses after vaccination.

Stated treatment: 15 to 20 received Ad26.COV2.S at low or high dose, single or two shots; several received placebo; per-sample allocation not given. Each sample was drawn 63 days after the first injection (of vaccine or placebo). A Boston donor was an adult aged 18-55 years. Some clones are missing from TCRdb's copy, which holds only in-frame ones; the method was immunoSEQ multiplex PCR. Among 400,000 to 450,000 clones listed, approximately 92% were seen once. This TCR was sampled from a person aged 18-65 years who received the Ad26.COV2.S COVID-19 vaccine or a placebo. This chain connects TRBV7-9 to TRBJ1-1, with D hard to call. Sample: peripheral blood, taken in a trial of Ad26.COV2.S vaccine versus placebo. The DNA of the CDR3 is TGTGCCAGCAGCTTAGGGGTCTCTGAAGCTTTCTTT. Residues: CASSLGVSEAFF.